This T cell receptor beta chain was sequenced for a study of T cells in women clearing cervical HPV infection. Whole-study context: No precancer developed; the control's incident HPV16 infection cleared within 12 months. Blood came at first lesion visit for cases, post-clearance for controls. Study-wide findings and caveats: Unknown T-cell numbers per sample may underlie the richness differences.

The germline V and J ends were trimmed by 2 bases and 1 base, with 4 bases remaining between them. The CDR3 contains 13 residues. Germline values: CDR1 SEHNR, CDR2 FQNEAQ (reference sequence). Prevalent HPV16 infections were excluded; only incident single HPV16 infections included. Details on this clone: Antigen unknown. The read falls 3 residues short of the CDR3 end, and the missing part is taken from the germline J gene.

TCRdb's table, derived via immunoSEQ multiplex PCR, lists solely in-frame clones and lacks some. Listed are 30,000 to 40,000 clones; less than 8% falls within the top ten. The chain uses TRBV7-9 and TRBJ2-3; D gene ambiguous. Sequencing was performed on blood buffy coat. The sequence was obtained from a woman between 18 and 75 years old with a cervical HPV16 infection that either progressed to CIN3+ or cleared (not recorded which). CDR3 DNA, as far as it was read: TGTGCCAGCAGCTTACTCGGCACAGATACG. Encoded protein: CASSLLGTDT. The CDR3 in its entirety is CASSLLGTDTQYF.